This paragraph reports one T cell receptor (beta chain). Its antigen remains unidentified. Samples had at least 7 million PBMCs isolated from them. The source of the sample is a study of blood T cells in healthy people across ages. Study overall: About one barcoded beta molecule per two T cells was the capture yield of template switching.

Regarding the study as a whole: In older individuals, TCR beta diversity per million T cells was lower, falling roughly linearly with age. Estimated diversity, derived from one million T cells, was regarded as an underestimate.

Looked up from germline, CDR1 is ENHRY and CDR2 is SYGVKD. V shed 9 bases and J 7 bases; nucleotides not matched to a gene: 10. The CDR3 loop spans 13 amino acids. Sample-barcoded 5' priming and a J-beta primer mix drove a second PCR of roughly 6 to 12 cycles. One entry per CDR3 protein, called by TCRdb with MiXCR from the 5' RACE reads. The sample carries about a million distinct CDR3 sequences, more than 30% recorded once. The chain links TRBV10-3 to TRBJ2-7; 9 nucleotides match TRBD1. The TCR comes from a man between 18 and 29 years old in good health. The sequencing input was blood. The CDR3 is CAIPGQGGNEQYF. The CDR3 coding sequence is TGTGCCATTCCGGGACAGGGAGGCAATGAGCAGTACTTC.